These T cell receptor beta chains were read from a single sample in a study of blood T cell repertoires in COVID-19. Profiled with immunoSEQ multiplex PCR; TCRdb holds only in-frame clones, not every one. This sample carries about 64,000 clones, about nine tenths of them seen once, and the ten largest clones take 1.5% to 2%. Sequencing used peripheral blood. The receptor set was obtained from a human donor in a cohort sampled during active COVID-19. Each CDR3 is given with its conserved first and last residue. A D gene is named only where the DNA matches it firmly. Not all rows give a size; the values are once, few, many and, for expanded clones, a class.

>TRBJ2-5|NA|NA|15|TRBV18
CASSPLASPQETQYF
TGTGCCAGCTCTCCATTAGCGTCCCCACAAGAGACCCAGTACTTC
>TRBJ2-7|NA|NA|16|TRBV27
CASSLPHPGGFYEQYF
TGTGCCAGCAGTTTACCCCACCCCGGGGGATTCTACGAGCAGTACTTC
>TRBJ2-7|NA|TRBD1|14|TRBV11-3
CASAPGQGSYEQYF
TGTGCCAGTGCGCCGGGACAGGGATCCTACGAGCAGTACTTC
>TRBJ2-3|NA|NA|14|TRBV24-1
CATSEGGSTDTQYF
TGTGCCACCAGTGAGGGCGGGAGCACAGATACGCAGTATTTT
>TRBJ1-2|NA|NA|14|TRBV7-9
CASSLGGGENGYTF
TGTGCCAGCAGCTTAGGGGGCGGAGAAAATGGCTACACCTTC
>TRBJ1-1|NA|NA|14|TRBV11-2
CASSLDSGYTEAFF
TGTGCCAGCAGCTTAGACTCTGGCTACACTGAAGCTTTCTTT
>TRBJ2-1|NA|NA|16|TRBV21-1
CASPQVPSGIYNEQFF
TGTGCCAGCCCACAGGTCCCCAGCGGGATCTACAATGAGCAGTTCTTC
>TRBJ1-1|once|NA|16|TRBV6-2/TRBV6-3
CASSYSHKRKNTEAFF
TGTGCCAGCAGTTACTCACATAAGCGGAAGAACACTGAAGCTTTCTTT
>TRBJ1-2|once|NA|11|TRBV21-1
CASSYRDGYTF
TGTGCCAGCAGCTACAGGGATGGCTACACCTTC
>TRBJ2-7|NA|TRBD2|15|TRBV28
CASSSPGLAGYEQYF
TGTGCCAGCAGTTCACCGGGACTAGCGGGATACGAGCAGTACTTC
>TRBJ1-2|NA|NA|18|TRBV19
CASSIYSPPPIGEDGYTF
TGTGCCAGTAGTATATACAGCCCACCGCCAATAGGTGAAGATGGCTACACCTTC
>TRBJ1-1|NA|TRBD1|15|TRBV28
CASSLSGQGGTEAFF
TGTGCCAGCAGTTTATCCGGACAGGGTGGGACTGAAGCTTTCTTT
>TRBJ2-2|NA|NA|18|TRBV21-1
CASNAGTKGHLNTGELFF
TGTGCCAGCAACGCCGGAACCAAGGGACATCTGAACACCGGGGAGCTGTTTTTT
>TRBJ2-3|once|TRBD2|11|TRBV10-3
CAIGRGDTQYF
TGTGCCATCGGGCGGGGGGATACGCAGTATTTT
>TRBJ1-1|NA|NA|16|TRBV4-2
CASSRQDGRGGTEAFF
TGTGCCAGCAGCCGCCAGGATGGGCGGGGAGGGACTGAAGCTTTCTTT
>TRBJ1-1|once|NA|13|TRBV29-1
CSVVSWRNTEAFF
TGCAGCGTTGTTTCTTGGAGGAACACTGAAGCTTTCTTT
>TRBJ2-3|NA|TRBD2|17|TRBV5-4
CASSLGGRISGTDTQYF
TGTGCCAGCAGCTTAGGCGGGAGGATCAGCGGCACAGATACGCAGTATTTT
>TRBJ2-3|once|TRBD2|19|TRBV5-1
CASWAGAIAGSPSTDTQYF
TGCGCCAGCTGGGCAGGGGCAATAGCGGGATCCCCTAGCACAGATACGCAGTATTTT
>TRBJ2-1|NA|TRBD2|18|TRBV7-9
CASSLWPSGRTEDNEQFF
TGTGCCAGCAGCTTGTGGCCTAGCGGGAGGACAGAAGACAATGAGCAGTTCTTC
>TRBJ2-1|NA|TRBD1|13|TRBV10-1
CASSDDRVHEQFF
TGCGCCAGCAGTGACGACAGGGTACATGAGCAGTTCTTC
>TRBJ1-5|NA|NA|14|TRBV5-1
CASSLRGAARPQHF
TGCGCCAGCAGCTTGCGGGGGGCGGCAAGGCCCCAGCATTTT
>TRBJ1-1|NA|NA|15|TRBV7-3
CASSLWREASTEAFF
TGTGCCAGCAGCTTATGGAGGGAGGCGAGCACTGAAGCTTTCTTT
>TRBJ2-3|few|NA|17|TRBV19
CATPTLESGPSTDTQYF
TGTGCCACCCCGACTCTGGAAAGCGGCCCTAGCACAGATACGCAGTATTTT
>TRBJ2-2|NA|NA|15|TRBV2
CASRARGQNTGELFF
TGTGCCAGCAGGGCGAGGGGACAGAACACCGGGGAGCTGTTTTTT
>TRBJ2-7|NA|TRBD1|15|TRBV24-1
CATSDGDRPSYEQYF
TGTGCCACCAGTGATGGGGACAGGCCCTCCTACGAGCAGTACTTC
>TRBJ2-7|NA|TRBD2|15|TRBV19
CASSIGLAASYEQYF
TGTGCCAGTAGTATTGGCCTAGCGGCCTCCTACGAGCAGTACTTC
>TRBJ2-7|few|TRBD2|15|TRBV7-9
CASSPPASGSYEQYF
TGTGCCAGCAGCCCGCCAGCTAGCGGTTCCTACGAGCAGTACTTC
>TRBJ2-1|NA|TRBD1|14|TRBV10-3
CAISPGQGYNEQFF
TGTGCCATCAGTCCGGGACAGGGGTACAATGAGCAGTTCTTC
>TRBJ2-1|NA|TRBD2|16|TRBV3-1/TRBV3-2
CASSFRTSGRYNEQFF
TGTGCCAGCAGCTTCCGGACTAGCGGGCGTTACAATGAGCAGTTCTTC
>TRBJ1-3|few|TRBD1|14|TRBV5-5
CASSWQTGSDTIYF
TGTGCCAGCAGCTGGCAGACAGGGTCCGATACCATATATTTT
>TRBJ2-1|NA|TRBD2|14|TRBV27
CASSLTSGINEQFF
TGTGCCAGCAGTCTCACTAGCGGGATAAATGAGCAGTTCTTC
>TRBJ2-1|NA|TRBD2|16|TRBV18
CASSPSASGLYNEQFF
TGTGCCAGCTCACCATCGGCTAGCGGGCTTTACAATGAGCAGTTCTTC
>TRBJ2-4|NA|TRBD1|15|TRBV19
CASSKLTGGKNIQYF
TGTGCCAGTAGTAAACTCACAGGGGGCAAAAACATTCAGTACTTC
>TRBJ2-2|NA|NA|16|TRBV5-1
CASSLLDSANTGELFF
TGCGCCAGCAGCTTGTTGGACAGTGCGAACACCGGGGAGCTGTTTTTT
>TRBJ2-1|NA|TRBD2|14|TRBV11-2
CASSLDPGTSGEFF
TGTGCCAGCAGCTTAGATCCCGGGACTAGCGGGGAGTTCTTC
>TRBJ2-2|NA|TRBD1|19|TRBV19
CASSSIRDRGTLNTGELFF
TGTGCCAGTAGTTCGATCCGGGACAGGGGGACGCTTAACACCGGGGAGCTGTTTTTT
>TRBJ2-1|NA|TRBD1|14|TRBV7-9
CASSVRGRWDEQFF
TGTGCCAGCAGCGTCAGGGGGCGCTGGGATGAGCAGTTCTTC
>TRBJ1-2|NA|NA|13|TRBV25-1
CASSDPGRRGYTF
TGTGCCAGCAGTGACCCAGGGAGGAGAGGCTACACCTTC
>TRBJ2-5|NA|NA|12|TRBV11-2
CASSLDKETQYF
TGTGCCAGCAGCTTGGACAAAGAGACCCAGTACTTC
>TRBJ2-3|NA|TRBD2|16|TRBV5-1
CASSLGLAGVTDTQYF
TGCGCCAGCAGCCTGGGACTAGCGGGCGTCACAGATACGCAGTATTTT
>TRBJ2-1|NA|TRBD2|17|TRBV6-6
CASSPLAGGPLYNEQFF
TGTGCCAGCAGTCCGCTAGCGGGAGGGCCCCTCTACAATGAGCAGTTCTTC
>TRBJ1-4|NA|NA|15|TRBV6-5
CASSIGGPDNEKLFF
TGTGCCAGCAGTATAGGAGGGCCAGATAATGAAAAACTGTTTTTT